This entry concerns a single TCR beta chain. The sample belongs to a study of CD8+ T cells in alopecia areata. Isolated RNA was reverse transcribed into cDNA used as the sequencing template. The assay was immunoSEQ multiplex PCR, and TCRdb's table has in-frame clones only and misses some. The sample lists 100,000 to 130,000 clones; 59% were seen once. Germline V gene lookup returns CDR1 SGHDT and CDR2 YYEEEE. J was trimmed by 4 bases and V by 4 bases; bases with no gene match: 4. The CDR3 extends over 13 amino acids. This chain uses TRBV5-6 with TRBJ1-2; TRBD1 agrees at 7 bases. This TCR came from a human donor in good health. Sequenced: CD8+ T cells sorted from blood. CDR3 DNA: TGTGCCAGCAGCCAACAGGGGTCCTATGGCTACACCTTC. It yields the protein CASSQQGSYGYTF.